These 26 T cell receptor beta chains came from one sample sequenced in a study of cytomegalovirus exposure and HLA in healthy donors. The study ran its PCR with 60 Vbeta and 13 Jbeta primers. Here immunoSEQ multiplex PCR was the method, and the copy in TCRdb shows in-frame clones only, minus some. The table includes roughly 120,000 clones, about 72% detected once. The sample was PBMCs. Every receptor here comes from a man aged 50 to 60 in good health and CMV-seropositive.

This chain joins TRBV9 and TRBJ1-1; 8 nucleotides match TRBD1. V shed 2 bases, J shed 2 bases, and the junction held 2 bases outside the gene matches. Germline CDR1 and CDR2: SGDLS and YYNGEE. The CDR3 length is 14 residues. CDR3 DNA sequence: TGTGCCAGCAGCGTTCAGGGGGCCAACACTGAAGCTTTCTTT. This codes for CASSVQGANTEAFF.

The chain carries TRBV5-1 and TRBJ1-5; 9 positions match TRBD1. V shed 0 bases, J shed 7 bases, and the junction held 2 bases outside the gene matches. In germline, CDR1 is SGHRS, CDR2 YFSETQ. The CDR3 covers 14 residues. In DNA form, the CDR3 reads TGCGCCAGCAGCTTGGGGACAGGGGCCCAGCCCCAGCATTTT. Encoded protein: CASSLGTGAQPQHF.

The chain joins TRBV6-6 to TRBJ1-5, with a possible D match to TRBD1 (6 bases). The CDR3 contains 16 residues. The germline gives CDR1 MNHNY, CDR2 SVGAGI (reference sequence). The V end lost 0 bases, the J end lost 7 bases, and 16 bases lay between the germline ends. The CDR3 nucleotides are TGTGCCAGCAGTTACTCTGGGGCGGGGGCTAGCCAGCCCCAGCATTTT. Translated, it gives CASSYSGAGASQPQHF.

This chain uses TRBV7-9 with TRBJ1-6; 11 bases map to TRBD1. J lost 7 bases, V lost 5 bases, and 1 base had no gene match. Germline V gene data show CDR1 as SEHNR and CDR2 as FQNEAQ (reference sequence). This CDR3 is 14 amino acids long. The CDR3 sequence is CASSRTGGNSPLHF. CDR3 sequence (DNA): TGTGCCAGCAGCCGGACAGGGGGCAATTCACCCCTCCACTTT. Using reference TRBV7-9 and TRBJ1-6 for the parts outside the CDR3, the full variable domain is DTGVSQNPRHKITKRGQNVTFRCDPISEHNRLYWYRQTLGQGPEFLTYFQNEAQLEKSRLLSDRFSAERPKGSFSTLEIQRTEQGDSAMYLCASSRTGGNSPLHFGNGTRLTVT.

The chain employs TRBV18 and TRBJ1-6; D is unresolved. CDR1 and CDR2 (germline): KGHSH, LQKENI. V was shortened by 3 bases and J by 7 bases, with 10 bases between the two germline ends. This CDR3 has 14 residues. The CDR3 DNA reads TGTGCCAGCTCACCTGGGCCGACAAATTCACCCCTCCACTTT. Translated: CASSPGPTNSPLHF.

This clone was seen a handful of times. CDR3 coding DNA: TGTGCCAGCAGTTCCCACACAGCGGCCTATGGCTACACCTTC. Its protein product is CASSSHTAAYGYTF. V and J are TRBV28 and TRBJ1-2; D uncertain. The CDR3 covers 14 residues. Germline-derived CDR1 and CDR2 are MDHEN and SYDVKM. Trimming left V 4 bases short and J 4 bases short, with 13 bases between.

V usage is TRBV5-1 and J usage is TRBJ1-1; D is perhaps TRBD1 (5 bases). Germline lookup yields CDR1 SGHRS and CDR2 YFSETQ. The CDR3 totals 13 residues. The V end lost 0 bases, the J end lost 4 bases, and 7 bases lay between the germline ends. The CDR3 loop is CASSLGGGTEAFF. For the CDR3, the DNA is TGCGCCAGCAGCTTGGGGGGCGGCACTGAAGCTTTCTTT.

The chain joins TRBV5-4 to TRBJ2-1, with TRBD2 matching 9 bases. CDR3 length: 14 residues. Per the germline V gene, CDR1 is SGHNT and CDR2 is YYREEE (reference sequence). After removal of 10 bases from V and 7 bases from J, the junction contained 12 bases not matched to a gene. CDR3 bases: TGTGCCGGTTCAGTAGCGGGAGTATGGAATGAGCAGTTCTTC. As protein: CAGSVAGVWNEQFF.

The chain employs TRBV4-2 and TRBJ2-3; 11 bases match TRBD1. From germline, CDR1 is LGHNA and CDR2 YNFKEQ. The CDR3 length is 16 residues. J lost 3 bases, V lost 3 bases, and 5 bases had no gene match. The CDR3 is CASSQGDRGWTDTQYF. Here the CDR3 DNA reads TGTGCCAGCAGCCAGGGGGACAGGGGGTGGACAGATACGCAGTATTTT.

The rearrangement links TRBV9 to TRBJ2-1; 7 positions agree with TRBD1. The germline CDR1 and CDR2 sequences are SGDLS and YYNGEE. The CDR3 length is 15 residues. The V gene end was trimmed by 0 bases and the J gene end by 4 bases; junction bases not matched to a gene: 4. CDR3 residues: CASSVGTGAYNEQFF. The CDR3 nucleotides are TGTGCCAGCAGCGTAGGCACAGGGGCTTACAATGAGCAGTTCTTC.

The gene calls are TRBV6-5 and TRBJ1-2, with D perhaps TRBD1 (6 bases). Trimming pared 6 bases from V and 1 base from J, leaving 12 bases between. Germline V gene lookup returns CDR1 MNHEY and CDR2 SVGAGI. The CDR3 has 14 residues. The CDR3 protein is CASRIMGHNYGYTF. CDR3 bases: TGTGCCAGCAGAATTATGGGACATAACTATGGCTACACCTTC.

V usage is TRBV29-1 and J usage is TRBJ2-7; the match to TRBD2 covers 9 bases. This CDR3 contains 14 residues. V trimming: 5 bases; J trimming: 1 base; junction bases outside the gene matches: 6. CDR1 is SQVTM, CDR2 ANQGSEA, per germline. The chain's CDR3 is CSVLTSGQSYEQYF. The CDR3 nucleotides are TGCAGCGTTTTAACTAGCGGGCAATCCTACGAGCAGTACTTC.

This chain links TRBV7-3 with TRBJ2-7; D not resolved. V lost 5 bases and J 6 bases, leaving 14 bases between the germline ends. In germline, CDR1 is SGHTA, CDR2 FQGTGA. The CDR3 runs 13 residues. CDR3 amino acids: CASSASVVSEQYF. In nucleotides, the CDR3 is TGTGCCAGCAGCGCAAGCGTCGTTAGCGAGCAGTACTTC.

The rearrangement uses TRBV28 and TRBJ1-5; no reliable D call. V was shortened by 6 bases and J by 4 bases, with 13 bases between the two germline ends. Germline V CDR1 and CDR2: MDHEN, SYDVKM. The CDR3 totals 14 residues. The CDR3 spells CASRGGGPNQPQHF. The CDR3 DNA reads TGTGCCAGCAGGGGCGGAGGGCCAAATCAGCCCCAGCATTTT. Full variable domain (missing parts from reference TRBV28 and TRBJ1-5): DVKVTQSSRYLVKRTGEKVFLECVQDMDHENMFWYRQDPGLGLRLIYFSYDVKMKEKGDIPEGYSVSREKKERFSLILESASTNQTSMYLCASRGGGPNQPQHFGDGTRLSIL.

V and J are TRBV6-5 and TRBJ2-1, with 7 bases matching TRBD2. This CDR3 region has 15 residues. J gave up 0 bases and V 4 bases, and 3 bases lay outside the gene matches. From germline, CDR1 is MNHEY and CDR2 SVGAGI. This chain's CDR3 is CASSLAGVSYNEQFF. CDR3 nucleotides: TGTGCCAGCAGTTTAGCGGGTGTCTCCTACAATGAGCAGTTCTTC.

The chain joins TRBV2 to TRBJ2-3; weak D call: TRBD1 (5 bases). The germline gives CDR1 SNHLY, CDR2 FYNNEI. V lost 8 bases to trimming and J lost 2 bases, with 17 bases between them. The length of the CDR3 is 15 residues. The CDR3 DNA reads TGTGCCAGCCTTCAGGGAAAACTATTCACAGATACGCAGTATTTT. It yields the protein CASLQGKLFTDTQYF.

The V call is TRBV5-1, the J call TRBJ2-1; TRBD1 agrees at 8 bases. The V gene end was trimmed by 0 bases and the J gene end by 2 bases; junction bases not matched to a gene: 4. The CDR3 totals 16 residues. The germline V gene has CDR1 SGHRS and CDR2 YFSETQ. The CDR3 DNA reads TGCGCCAGCAGCTTGGGTGAGACAGGGGCCTACAATGAGCAGTTCTTC. Translating it yields CASSLGETGAYNEQFF.

The V gene is TRBV11-2, the J gene TRBJ2-2, with 7 bases that match TRBD1. Germline V lookup: CDR1 SGHAT, CDR2 FQNNGV. The CDR3 is 16 amino acids. Losses at the gene ends were 5 bases for V and 4 bases for J; bases not matched to a gene: 10. The CDR3 region has the DNA TGTGCCAGCAGCCTTGGGACAGCGAGGAGCACCGGGGAGCTGTTTTTT. Translated: CASSLGTARSTGELFF. The full variable domain, with the rest looked up from reference TRBV11-2 and TRBJ2-2, is EAGVAQSPRYKIIEKRQSVAFWCNPISGHATLYWYQQILGQGPKLLIQFQNNGVVDDSQLPKDRFSAERLKGVDSTLKIQPAKLEDSAVYLCASSLGTARSTGELFFGEGSRLTVL.

This clone appeared once. This chain connects TRBV5-4 to TRBJ2-2; D perhaps matches TRBD1 (5 bases). The V end lost 0 bases, the J end lost 5 bases, and 14 bases lay between the germline ends. This CDR3 comprises 16 residues. Germline assignment: CDR1 SGHNT and CDR2 YYREEE (reference sequence). The CDR3 protein is CASSLGVRVRTGELFF. CDR3 coding DNA: TGTGCCAGCAGCTTGGGGGTCAGGGTTCGGACCGGGGAGCTGTTTTTT.

The chain links TRBV2 to TRBJ1-2; 7 nucleotides agree with TRBD1. J was trimmed by 6 bases and V by 6 bases; bases with no gene match: 7. Germline V gene lookup returns CDR1 SNHLY and CDR2 FYNNEI. This CDR3 is built from 13 residues. The CDR3, as DNA: TGTGCCAGCAGACTCAGGGGGGCGGATGGCTACACCTTC. This codes for CASRLRGADGYTF.

This chain connects TRBV25-1 to TRBJ1-2; possible D gene TRBD1, 6 bases. Trimming removed 3 bases at V and 6 bases at J, with 17 bases between. CDR3 size: 15 residues. The germline gives CDR1 MGHDK, CDR2 SYGVNS. The CDR3 loop is CASSDPHTGFDGYTF. Written as DNA, the CDR3 is TGTGCCAGCAGTGATCCCCATACAGGGTTCGATGGCTACACCTTC.

The chain couples TRBV6-5 to TRBJ2-2, with TRBD1 as a possible D gene (6 bases). The germline V gene has CDR1 MNHEY and CDR2 SVGAGI. With 7 bases removed from V and 4 bases from J, the gap between germline ends came to 16 bases. The CDR3 is 15 amino acids. The chain's CDR3 is CASTRRQGTTGELFF. The CDR3 DNA reads TGTGCCAGCACCAGGCGGCAGGGGACCACCGGGGAGCTGTTTTTT.

The J gene is TRBJ1-1, the V gene TRBV5-1, with 7 bases that match TRBD1. CDR1 SGHRS and CDR2 YFSETQ come from the germline V gene. The CDR3 covers 17 residues. With 0 bases clipped from V and 4 bases from J, the junction kept 12 bases outside the gene matches. CDR3 residues: CASSLAYRGRGATEAFF. Written as DNA, the CDR3 is TGCGCCAGCAGCTTGGCCTACAGGGGCAGAGGTGCCACTGAAGCTTTCTTT.

V usage is TRBV6-5 and J usage is TRBJ2-7; 9 bases are shared with TRBD2. This CDR3 has 13 residues. Trimming at V came to 9 bases and at J to 7 bases, leaving 10 bases not matched to a gene. In germline, CDR1 is MNHEY, CDR2 SVGAGI. CDR3 sequence: CASRREGRAEQYF. DNA of the CDR3: TGTGCCAGTAGGCGGGAGGGCAGGGCTGAGCAGTACTTC.

With regard to this clone: The junction shows a germline mismatch at one end, possibly a read error. The chain uses TRBV5-1 and TRBJ2-3; 11 positions agree with TRBD2. The CDR3 loop spans 16 amino acids. In germline, CDR1 is SGHRS, CDR2 YFSETQ. The CDR3 here is CASSLEGTSGTDRQYF. In DNA, the CDR3 is TGCGCCAGCAGCTTGGAGGGGACTAGCGGCACAGATAGGCAGTATTTT. The full variable domain, completed using reference TRBV5-1 and TRBJ2-3, is KAGVTQTPRYLIKTRGQQVTLSCSPISGHRSVSWYQQTPGQGLQFLFEYFSETQRNKGNFPGRFSGRQFSNSRSEMNVSTLELGDSALYLCASSLEGTSGTDRQYFGPGTRLTVL.

The gene calls are TRBV5-1 and TRBJ2-1; TRBD1 might be the D (6 bases). The CDR3 consists of 15 residues. Trimming left V 4 bases short and J 3 bases short, with 14 bases between. CDR1 and CDR2 (germline): SGHRS, YFSETQ. CDR3: CASSPTGWLYNEQFF. For the CDR3, the DNA is TGCGCCAGCAGCCCTACAGGGTGGCTCTACAATGAGCAGTTCTTC.